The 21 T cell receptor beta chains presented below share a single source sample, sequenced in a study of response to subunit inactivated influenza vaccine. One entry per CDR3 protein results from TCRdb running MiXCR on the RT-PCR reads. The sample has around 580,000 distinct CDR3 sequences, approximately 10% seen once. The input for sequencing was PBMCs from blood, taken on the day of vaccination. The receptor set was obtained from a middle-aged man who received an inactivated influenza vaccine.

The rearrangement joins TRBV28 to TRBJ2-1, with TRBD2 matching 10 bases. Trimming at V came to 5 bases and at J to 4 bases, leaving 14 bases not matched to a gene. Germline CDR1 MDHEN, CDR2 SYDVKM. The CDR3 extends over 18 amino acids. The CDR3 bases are TGTGCCAGCAGTCTCCCCTTCGTAGAGCGGGAGGGGTACAATGAGCAGTTCTTC. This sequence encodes CASSLPFVEREGYNEQFF.

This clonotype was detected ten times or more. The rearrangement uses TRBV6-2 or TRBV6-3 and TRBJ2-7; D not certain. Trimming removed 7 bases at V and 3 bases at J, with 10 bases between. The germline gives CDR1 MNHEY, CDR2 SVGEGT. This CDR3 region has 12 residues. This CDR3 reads CASNSNFYEQYF. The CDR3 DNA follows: TGTGCCAGCAACTCCAATTTCTACGAGCAGTACTTC.

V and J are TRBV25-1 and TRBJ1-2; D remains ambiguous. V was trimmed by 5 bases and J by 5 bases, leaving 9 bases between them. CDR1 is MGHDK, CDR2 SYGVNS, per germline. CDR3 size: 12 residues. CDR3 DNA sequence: TGTGCCAGCAGTTCCGGCCAGTATGGCTACACCTTC. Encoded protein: CASSSGQYGYTF.

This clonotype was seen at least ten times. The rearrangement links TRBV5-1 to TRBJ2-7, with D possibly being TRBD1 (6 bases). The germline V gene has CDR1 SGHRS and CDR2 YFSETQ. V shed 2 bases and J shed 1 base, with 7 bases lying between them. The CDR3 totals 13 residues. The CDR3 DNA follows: TGCGCCAGCAGCTTTCAGGGGTCCTACGAGCAGTACTTC. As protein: CASSFQGSYEQYF. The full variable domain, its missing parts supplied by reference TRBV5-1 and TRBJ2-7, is KAGVTQTPRYLIKTRGQQVTLSCSPISGHRSVSWYQQTPGQGLQFLFEYFSETQRNKGNFPGRFSGRQFSNSRSEMNVSTLELGDSALYLCASSFQGSYEQYFGPGTRLTVT.

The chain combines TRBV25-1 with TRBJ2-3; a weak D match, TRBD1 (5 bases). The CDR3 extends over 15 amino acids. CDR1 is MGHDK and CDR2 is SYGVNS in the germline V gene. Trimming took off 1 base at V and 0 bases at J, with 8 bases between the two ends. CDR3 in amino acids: CASSELWTSTDTQYF. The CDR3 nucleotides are TGTGCCAGCAGTGAATTATGGACAAGCACAGATACGCAGTATTTT.

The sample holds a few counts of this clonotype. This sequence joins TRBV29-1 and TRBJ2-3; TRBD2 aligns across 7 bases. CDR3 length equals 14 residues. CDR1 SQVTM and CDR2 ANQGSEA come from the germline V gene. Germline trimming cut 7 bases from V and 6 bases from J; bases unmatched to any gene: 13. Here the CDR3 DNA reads TGCAGCGCTACCGGGACTACCCACACGGATACGCAGTATTTT. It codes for CSATGTTHTDTQYF.

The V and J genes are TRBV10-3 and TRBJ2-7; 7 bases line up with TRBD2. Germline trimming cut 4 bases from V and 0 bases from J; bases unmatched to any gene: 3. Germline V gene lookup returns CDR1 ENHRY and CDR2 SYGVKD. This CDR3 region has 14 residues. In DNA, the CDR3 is TGTGCCATCAGTGTTTCGGGGGGCTCCTACGAGCAGTACTTC. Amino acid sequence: CAISVSGGSYEQYF.

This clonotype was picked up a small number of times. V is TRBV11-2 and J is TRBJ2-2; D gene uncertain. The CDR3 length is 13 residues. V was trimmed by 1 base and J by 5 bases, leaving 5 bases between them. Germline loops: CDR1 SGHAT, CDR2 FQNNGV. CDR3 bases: TGTGCCAGCAGCTTAGTATGGACCGGGGAGCTGTTTTTT. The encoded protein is CASSLVWTGELFF.

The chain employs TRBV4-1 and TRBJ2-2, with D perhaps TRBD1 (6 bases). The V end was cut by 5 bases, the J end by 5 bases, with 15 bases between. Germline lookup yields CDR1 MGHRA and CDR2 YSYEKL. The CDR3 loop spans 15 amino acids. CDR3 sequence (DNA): TGCGCCAGCAGCGCTCGGGCAGGGGCGACCGGGGAGCTGTTTTTT. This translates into CASSARAGATGELFF.

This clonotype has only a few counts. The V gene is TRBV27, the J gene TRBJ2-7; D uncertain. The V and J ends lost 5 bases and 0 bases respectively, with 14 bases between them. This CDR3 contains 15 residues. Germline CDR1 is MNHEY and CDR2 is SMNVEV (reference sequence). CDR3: CASSPVMSLSYEQYF. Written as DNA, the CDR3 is TGTGCCAGCAGTCCCGTTATGAGCCTCTCCTACGAGCAGTACTTC.

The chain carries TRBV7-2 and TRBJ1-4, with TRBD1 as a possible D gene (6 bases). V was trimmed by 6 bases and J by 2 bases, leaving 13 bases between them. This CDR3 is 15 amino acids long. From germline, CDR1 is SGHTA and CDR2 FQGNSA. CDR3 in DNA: TGTGCCAGCAGGGTTTTAGGGGGGACTAATGAAAAACTGTTTTTT. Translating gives CASRVLGGTNEKLFF.

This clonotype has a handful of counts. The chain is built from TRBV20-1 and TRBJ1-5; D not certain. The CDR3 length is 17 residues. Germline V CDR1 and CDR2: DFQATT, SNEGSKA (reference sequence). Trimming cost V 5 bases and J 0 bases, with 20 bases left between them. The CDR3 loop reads CSARRLRASDSNQPQHF. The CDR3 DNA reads TGCAGTGCTCGACGTTTAAGGGCGTCGGATAGCAATCAGCCCCAGCATTTT.

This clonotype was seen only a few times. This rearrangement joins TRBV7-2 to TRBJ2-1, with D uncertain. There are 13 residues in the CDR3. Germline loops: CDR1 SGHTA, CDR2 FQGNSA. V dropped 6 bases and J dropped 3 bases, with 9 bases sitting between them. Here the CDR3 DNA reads TGTGCCAGCAGTCAAGCTGTCTACAATGAGCAGTTCTTC. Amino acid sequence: CASSQAVYNEQFF.

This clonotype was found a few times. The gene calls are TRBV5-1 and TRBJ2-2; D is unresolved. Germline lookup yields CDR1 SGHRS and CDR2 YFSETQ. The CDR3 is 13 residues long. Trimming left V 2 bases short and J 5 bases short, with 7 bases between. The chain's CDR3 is CASSFAETGELFF. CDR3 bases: TGCGCCAGCAGCTTTGCGGAGACCGGGGAGCTGTTTTTT.

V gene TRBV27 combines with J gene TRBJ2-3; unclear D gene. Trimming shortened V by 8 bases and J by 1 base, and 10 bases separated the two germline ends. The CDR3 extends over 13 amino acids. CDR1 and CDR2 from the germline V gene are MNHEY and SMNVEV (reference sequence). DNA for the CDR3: TGTGCCAGCGAAGGGCGCGGCACAGATACGCAGTATTTT. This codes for CASEGRGTDTQYF.

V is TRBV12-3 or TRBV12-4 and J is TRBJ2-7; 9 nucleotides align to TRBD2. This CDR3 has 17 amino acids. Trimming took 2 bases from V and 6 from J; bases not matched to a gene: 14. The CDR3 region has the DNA TGTGCCAGCAGTTTATACATAGGGTGGAGAGCGGGAGGCGAGCAGTACTTC. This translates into CASSLYIGWRAGGEQYF.

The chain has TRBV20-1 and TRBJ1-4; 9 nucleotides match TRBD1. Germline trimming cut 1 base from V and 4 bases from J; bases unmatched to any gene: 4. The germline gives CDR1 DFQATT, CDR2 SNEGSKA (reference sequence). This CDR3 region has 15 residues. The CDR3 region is CSARATGGFNEKLFF. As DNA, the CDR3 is TGCAGTGCTAGAGCGACAGGGGGATTTAATGAAAAACTGTTTTTT.

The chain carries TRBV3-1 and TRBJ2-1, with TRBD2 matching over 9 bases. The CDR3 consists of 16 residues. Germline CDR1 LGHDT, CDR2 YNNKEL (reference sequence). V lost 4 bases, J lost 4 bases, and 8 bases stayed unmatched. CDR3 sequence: CASSPFGLAGYNEQFF. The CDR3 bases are TGTGCCAGCAGCCCCTTTGGGCTAGCGGGGTACAATGAGCAGTTCTTC.

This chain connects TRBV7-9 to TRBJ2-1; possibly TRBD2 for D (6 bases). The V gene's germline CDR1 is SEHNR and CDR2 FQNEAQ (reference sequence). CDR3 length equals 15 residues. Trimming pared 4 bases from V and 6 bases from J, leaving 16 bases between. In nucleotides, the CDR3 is TGTGCCAGCAGCTCTAACCAGGGAGGACCCAATGAGCAGTTCTTC. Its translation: CASSSNQGGPNEQFF.

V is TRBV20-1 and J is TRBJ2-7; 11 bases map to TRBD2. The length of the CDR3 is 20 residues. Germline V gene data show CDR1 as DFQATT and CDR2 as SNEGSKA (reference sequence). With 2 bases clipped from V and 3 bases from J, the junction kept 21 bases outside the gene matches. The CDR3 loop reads CSARPGLAATYRLSLYEQYF. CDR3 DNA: TGCAGTGCTAGACCGGGACTAGCGGCAACCTACCGCCTTTCGCTCTACGAGCAGTACTTC.

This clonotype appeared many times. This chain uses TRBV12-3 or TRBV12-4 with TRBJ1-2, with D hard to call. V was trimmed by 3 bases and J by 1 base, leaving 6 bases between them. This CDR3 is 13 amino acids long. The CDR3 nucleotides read TGTGCCAGCAGTTTGGCAGTTAACTATGGCTACACCTTC. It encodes CASSLAVNYGYTF.